The entry below gives a single T cell receptor (beta chain) sequence along with its context. The CDR3 is 15 amino acids. Per germline, CDR1 SEHNR and CDR2 FQNEAQ (reference sequence). V shed 5 bases and J 10 bases; nucleotides not matched to a gene: 7. PCR used 60 Vbeta primers and 13 Jbeta primers. Assay: immunoSEQ multiplex PCR; the TCRdb copy retains only in-frame clones and omits some. The table has more than 110,000 clones, approximately 80% seen once. The data derive from a study of cytomegalovirus exposure and HLA in healthy donors. The chain uses TRBV7-9 and TRBJ2-1, with 14 bases identical to TRBD2. The sequence was collected from a man younger than 45 in good health and CMV-seropositive. Material: PBMCs. The CDR3 spells CASSQTSGGDEEQFF. For the CDR3, the DNA is TGTGCCAGCAGCCAGACTAGCGGGGGGGATGAAGAGCAGTTCTTC.